This T cell receptor (beta chain) was sequenced for a study of cytomegalovirus exposure and HLA in healthy donors. The wider study: Early released data had 65 million to 100 million unique TCRs, all coming from HLA-typed donors. Overall study findings and caveats: HLA alleles showed associations with some 15,000 TCR beta sequences in a later analysis, at a 0.05 false discovery rate. Diagnosis of cytomegalovirus status made by the classifier reportedly showed high specificity and sensitivity. From TCR beta sequences, most subjects' HLA-A and HLA-B alleles were reportedly predicted accurately.

Amplification used 60 Vbeta primers and 13 Jbeta primers. Clones were sequenced by immunoSEQ multiplex PCR, and TCRdb holds only the in-frame ones, with some missing. Of fewer than 250,000 clones in the sample, 78% were seen once. Concerning this clone: Its specificity is unknown.

The origin of this receptor is a woman aged 25 to 45 in good health and CMV-seropositive. The sample comprised PBMCs.

CDR3 protein: CASSPLTNQGKLFF. The CDR3 DNA reads TGTGCCAGCAGCCCCCTGACAAACCAGGGAAAACTGTTTTTT. The rearrangement uses TRBV2 and TRBJ1-4; a possible D gene is TRBD1 (5 bases). The germline V gene has CDR1 SNHLY and CDR2 FYNNEI. Trimming shortened V by 6 bases and J by 10 bases, and 18 bases separated the two germline ends. The CDR3 contains 14 residues.